Listed below are T cell receptor beta chains from one sample, sequenced in a study of regulatory T cells in long-lasting Graves disease. TCRdb re-analysed the multiplex PCR reads in MiXCR, keeping a single row per CDR3 protein. The table has 550,000 to 600,000 distinct CDR3 sequences, about 15% seen once. The data were also submitted as part of a second study, on T cells in Graves' hyperthyroidism and ophthalmopathy.

The sample here was peripheral blood mononuclear cells (PBMCs), taken at new diagnosis, from a patient treated with antithyroid drugs. The receptors were sampled from a man aged 18 to 29 with Graves disease. CDR3s include the opening cysteine and the closing phenylalanine or tryptophan. The D gene is left open where the match is weak. Size values are once, few and many counts, or a class for expanded clones, and some rows have none.

-	TRBV9	14	TRBJ2-7	TRBD2	CASSLTSGSSEQYF	TGTGCCAGCAGCTTGACTAGCGGGAGCTCCGAGCAGTACTTC
many	TRBV12-3/TRBV12-4	20	TRBJ1-5	TRBD1	CASSLVRGGQGEPGNQPQHF	TGTGCCAGCAGTTTGGTTCGAGGAGGACAGGGGGAGCCGGGCAATCAGCCCCAGCATTTT
few	TRBV28	14	TRBJ2-1	TRBD1	CASHLSGGFAEQFF	TGTGCCAGCCATTTGTCAGGGGGCTTCGCCGAGCAGTTCTTC
many	TRBV20-1	14	TRBJ2-7	TRBD2	CSARGGRGDYEQYF	TGCAGTGCTAGAGGAGGGCGGGGGGACTACGAGCAGTACTTC
few	TRBV13	17	TRBJ2-7	-	CASSQVASGTNSYEQYF	TGTGCCAGCAGCCAAGTAGCCTCCGGGACCAACTCCTACGAGCAGTACTTC
-	TRBV4-1	17	TRBJ1-5	-	CASSQEKGLGAIQPQHF	TGCGCCAGCAGCCAAGAGAAGGGGCTTGGGGCGATCCAGCCCCAGCATTTT
-	TRBV12-3/TRBV12-4	16	TRBJ2-1	TRBD2	CASSDFLAGGPYEQFF	TGTGCCAGCAGCGATTTTCTAGCGGGAGGGCCCTATGAGCAGTTCTTC
many	TRBV11-2	12	TRBJ1-1	-	CASLNPYTEAFF	TGTGCCAGCTTGAACCCGTACACTGAAGCTTTCTTT
many	TRBV6-5	17	TRBJ2-1	TRBD2	CASSYSWSGSSYNEQFF	TGTGCCAGCAGTTACTCTTGGAGCGGGAGCTCCTACAATGAGCAGTTCTTC
many	TRBV18	17	TRBJ2-4	-	CASSPPGSTGAKNIQYF	TGTGCCAGCTCACCACCGGGGAGTACGGGGGCCAAAAACATTCAGTACTTC
many	TRBV28	14	TRBJ2-3	-	CASSLSLGADTQYF	TGTGCCAGCAGTTTATCGCTAGGAGCGGATACGCAGTATTTT
many	TRBV5-1	14	TRBJ2-7	-	CASSLLAGDYEQYF	TGCGCCAGCAGCTTGTTAGCCGGGGACTACGAGCAGTACTTC
-	TRBV12-3/TRBV12-4	14	TRBJ2-1	-	CASSFSGGGIEQFF	TGTGCCAGCAGTTTCTCAGGGGGGGGCATTGAGCAGTTCTTC
-	TRBV20-1	14	TRBJ1-5	TRBD1	CSAKQGASNQPQHF	TGCAGTGCTAAGCAGGGGGCGAGCAATCAGCCCCAGCATTTT
many	TRBV7-8	16	TRBJ2-3	TRBD1	CASSLPGQGSTDTQYF	TGTGCCAGCAGCTTACCGGGACAGGGGAGCACAGATACGCAGTATTTT
few	TRBV27	13	TRBJ1-1	TRBD1	CASSLDRHTEAFF	TGTGCCAGCAGTTTGGACAGGCACACTGAAGCTTTCTTT
many	TRBV27	14	TRBJ2-7	-	CASSFLGGNYEQYF	TGTGCCAGCAGTTTCTTAGGAGGGAACTACGAGCAGTACTTC
few	TRBV18	18	TRBJ2-1	-	CASSPQTGITGVGNEQFF	TGTGCCAGCTCACCACAAACCGGTATCACAGGCGTAGGGAATGAGCAGTTCTTC
once	TRBV6-2/TRBV6-3	13	TRBJ2-5	-	CATADGAGETQYF	TGTGCCACAGCAGACGGGGCGGGGGAGACCCAGTACTTC
many	TRBV5-1	17	TRBJ1-1	-	CASSLFNLQTMNTEAFF	TGCGCCAGCAGCTTGTTTAATCTGCAGACTATGAACACTGAAGCTTTCTTT
-	TRBV19	16	TRBJ1-2	-	CASSRAGVLRDYGYTF	TGTGCCAGTAGTCGGGCAGGGGTTCTTCGCGACTATGGCTACACCTTC
-	TRBV30	13	TRBJ1-1	-	CAWNRGRGTEAFF	TGTGCCTGGAACCGGGGACGAGGGACTGAAGCTTTCTTT
many	TRBV30	11	TRBJ2-1	-	CALHNYNEQFF	TGTGCCCTGCACAACTACAATGAGCAGTTCTTC
many	TRBV20-1	17	TRBJ2-3	TRBD2	CSARGLAGATSTDTQYF	TGCAGTGCTAGGGGACTAGCGGGAGCTACTAGCACAGATACGCAGTATTTT
-	TRBV20-1	16	TRBJ2-3	TRBD2	CSATRPTSGRTDTQYF	TGCAGTGCTACGCGACCAACTAGCGGCCGCACAGATACGCAGTATTTT
-	TRBV13	17	TRBJ1-5	-	CASSLGQGSDGNQPQHF	TGTGCCAGCAGCTTAGGGCAGGGCTCTGATGGCAATCAGCCCCAGCATTTT
many	TRBV28	18	TRBJ2-7	TRBD2	CASSPTPRLAGDPYEQHF	TGTGCCAGCAGTCCAACACCCAGACTAGCGGGAGATCCCTACGAGCAGCACTTC
-	TRBV20-1	18	TRBJ2-1	-	CSARVIGLLSVSYNEQFF	TGCAGTGCTAGAGTCATAGGGCTTCTCTCAGTCTCCTACAATGAGCAGTTCTTC
many	TRBV12-5	15	TRBJ2-7	TRBD1	CASGPRDRDSHEQYF	TGTGCTAGTGGACCGCGGGACAGGGATTCCCACGAGCAGTACTTC
many	TRBV11-2	15	TRBJ2-7	TRBD1	CASSLVGQGGYEQYF	TGTGCCAGCAGCTTAGTGGGACAGGGAGGTTACGAGCAGTACTTC
many	TRBV7-9	12	TRBJ2-7	-	CASSPTLGEQYF	TGTGCCAGCAGCCCGACCCTAGGGGAGCAGTACTTC
many	TRBV5-1	16	TRBJ2-4	-	CASSLEQGKAKNIQYF	TGCGCCAGCAGCTTGGAGCAGGGGAAAGCCAAAAACATTCAGTACTTC
-	TRBV5-1	16	TRBJ1-2	TRBD1	CASSLLLDRGLYGYTF	TGCGCCAGCAGCCTGTTGTTGGACAGGGGGCTCTATGGCTACACCTTC
few	TRBV24-1	16	TRBJ2-1	TRBD2	CATRTPGLAVYNEQFF	TGTGCCACCAGGACTCCGGGACTAGCGGTCTACAATGAGCAGTTCTTC
many	TRBV12-3/TRBV12-4	14	TRBJ2-7	-	CASRRGGAAYEQYF	TGTGCCAGCCGAAGGGGGGGGGCAGCCTACGAGCAGTACTTC
-	TRBV6-1	14	TRBJ1-3	-	CASSDWGRQNTIYF	TGTGCCAGCAGTGACTGGGGTCGTCAAAACACCATATATTTT
many	TRBV28	16	TRBJ2-1	TRBD1	CASSSQGARNYNEQFF	TGTGCCAGCAGTTCCCAGGGGGCCCGAAACTACAATGAGCAGTTCTTC
many	TRBV2	16	TRBJ2-2	-	CASSERTPANTGELFF	TGTGCCAGCAGTGAAAGGACGCCCGCAAACACCGGGGAGCTGTTTTTT
-	TRBV20-1	15	TRBJ2-7	-	CSARDRGRASYEQYF	TGCAGTGCTAGAGATCGGGGACGGGCTTCCTACGAGCAGTACTTC
-	TRBV6-2/TRBV6-3	18	TRBJ2-1	TRBD2	CASTNGGLAGGRGNEQFF	TGTGCCAGCACCAACGGGGGACTAGCGGGAGGCCGTGGGAATGAGCAGTTCTTC
few	TRBV6-1	15	TRBJ1-6	TRBD1	CASSEGDRGYSPLHF	TGTGCCAGCAGTGAAGGGGACAGGGGATATTCACCCCTCCACTTT
many	TRBV6-1	13	TRBJ2-2	-	CASRLVGTGELFF	TGTGCCAGCAGGCTTGTAGGGACCGGGGAGCTGTTTTTT
-	TRBV28	13	TRBJ1-5	-	CASREQPNQPQHF	TGTGCCAGCAGGGAACAGCCCAATCAGCCCCAGCATTTT
many	TRBV3-1	17	TRBJ2-2	-	CASSQVSGGQNTGELFF	TGTGCCAGCAGCCAAGTATCCGGGGGTCAGAACACCGGGGAGCTGTTTTTT
many	TRBV28	14	TRBJ2-7	TRBD2	CASSRLAGPYEQYF	TGTGCCAGCAGTCGGCTAGCGGGACCCTACGAGCAGTACTTC